This T cell receptor beta chain was sequenced during a study of blood T cell repertoires in COVID-19 (dated by TCRdb to 2020 to 2022). With respect to the entire study: Collaborator samples came from the United States, Italy and Spain and covered acute and convalescent phases of COVID-19. The prospective study material was composed of cDNA or gDNA derived from T cells, B-cell-depleted T cells, or PBMCs. The dataset comprised deeply sampled blood TCRbeta repertoires from subjects exposed to, actively infected with, or recovered from COVID-19. The repertoires were released in a freely available public database meant as a resource for research on the immune response to SARS-CoV-2. The samples were drawn from the first 160 participants of the ongoing ImmuneRACE study and from 1,200 or so subjects provided by 6 global collaborators. A de-identified subject ID, COVID-19 status, age in years and sex were almost always included in the sample metadata. HLA class I and class II types, where available, came from metadata supplied by the sample provider rather than from assay-based typing.

Comment on this clone: The antigen it binds to is not known. Per-base quality was not reported, and no clone a single base away is much larger than it.

In Seattle, one collaborating source enrolled patients while the infection was active and tracked those patients longitudinally over the course of disease. Collaborating institutions collected whole blood in K2EDTA tubes following their own protocols. Collaborator samples were shipped for TCRbeta analysis as frozen whole blood, isolated PBMCs, or DNA extracted from either sample type. Its CDR3 holds 15 amino acids, cysteine through phenylalanine. Only the CDR3 DNA stays, 45 bases, in frame from base 1. After removal of 6 bases from V and 4 bases from J, the junction retains 7 bases not matched to a gene. For CDR1 and CDR2, the germline V gene lists LGHNT and FRNRAP. Study-level results and caveats: How much clinical and demographic metadata was included differed by source and by participant, and the metadata was provided uncurated.

The immunoSEQ Assay, a bias-controlled multiplex PCR, was used to amplify TCRbeta CDR3 regions from genomic DNA. The original pipeline was this. The number of nucleated cells in each sample was estimated from the amplification of reference gene primers within the assay. To quantify the absolute abundance of each unique TCRbeta CDR3 rearrangement, sequence reads were collapsed and filtered. For each sample, productive Simpson clonality was calculated by taking the square root of Simpson's diversity index across productive rearrangements. TCRdb took this table from immuneACCESS and kept in-frame rearrangements with V and J called. Such tables lack part of the clones; where checked against another copy, unresolved V genes explain under half of the gap, and the rest is unexplained. The DNA was the basis for D and trimming; V, J and clone size are from that table. The sample includes some 450,000 clones, with approximately 90% observed a single time. Of the sample, more than 0.7% falls within the top ten clones.

The sequence is built from TRBV12-5 and TRBJ2-1; 9 nucleotides in the junction match TRBD1. The clonotype was recovered from a man aged 18-30 years with COVID-19, enrolled during active disease. The sequenced sample consisted of peripheral blood. The CDR3 has the sequence CASGQGQGPYNEQFF. At the DNA level, the sequence is TGTGCTAGTGGCCAAGGACAGGGGCCGTACAATGAGCAGTTCTTC.